These 15 T cell receptor beta chains share one sample of origin, sequenced in a study of cytomegalovirus exposure and HLA in healthy donors. Use of 60 Vbeta and 13 Jbeta primers characterized the PCR. Sequenced by immunoSEQ multiplex PCR; TCRdb stores in-frame clones only, minus some. The data contain 80,000 to 100,000 clones, roughly three quarters of them singletons. Sample: PBMCs. These receptors were collected from a middle-aged man in good health and CMV-seronegative.

V and J are TRBV10-2 and TRBJ2-7; weak D call: TRBD1 (6 bases). The CDR3 length is 14 residues. The V gene lost 8 bases and the J gene lost 2 bases, with 16 bases spanning the gap. Per germline, CDR1 WSHSY and CDR2 SAAADI. The CDR3 nucleotides are TGCGCCAGCGTTCGTTTCGGGACACCCTACGAGCAGTACTTC. Its protein product is CASVRFGTPYEQYF.

The chain joins TRBV10-1 to TRBJ2-1; 8 positions agree with TRBD1. The CDR3 length is 13 residues. Germline V CDR1 and CDR2: WNHNN, SYGVQD (reference sequence). With 6 bases clipped from V and 7 bases from J, the junction kept 5 bases outside the gene matches. The CDR3 is CASSRTGWNEQFF. CDR3 DNA: TGCGCCAGCAGCCGGACAGGGTGGAATGAGCAGTTCTTC.

A remark on this clone: An end of the junction differs from the germline gene, which may be a read error. This chain joins TRBV5-1 and TRBJ2-5, with 9 bases lining up with TRBD1. The CDR3 extends over 14 amino acids. CDR1 SGHRS and CDR2 YFSETQ come from the germline V gene. In nucleotides, the CDR3 is TGCGCCAGCAGATTGGGACAGGGAGGTGAGACCCAGTACTTC. Translation: CASRLGQGGETQYF.

The genes are TRBV18 and TRBJ2-5, with a possible D match to TRBD1 (6 bases). The V end lost 3 bases, the J end lost 3 bases, and 23 bases lay between the germline ends. This CDR3 is 18 amino acids long. CDR1 KGHSH and CDR2 LQKENI come from the germline V gene. CDR3 coding DNA: TGTGCCAGCTCACCTACCCCTAGGACAGTTGCCGGCAAAGAGACCCAGTACTTC. As protein: CASSPTPRTVAGKETQYF.

This clone appeared a few times. The chain uses TRBV15 and TRBJ2-5; D is possibly TRBD2 (5 bases). This CDR3 is built from 16 residues. Trimming pared 0 bases from V and 0 bases from J, leaving 11 bases between. The germline CDR1 and CDR2 sequences are LNHNV and YYDKDF (reference sequence). The DNA for the CDR3 is TGTGCCACCAGCAGAGATCGAGGACTGCACCAAGAGACCCAGTACTTC. Protein product: CATSRDRGLHQETQYF.

This clone was observed once. This rearrangement joins TRBV5-1 to TRBJ1-2; 7 bases map to TRBD1. V lost 0 bases and J lost 4; bases outside the gene matches: 3. Per the germline V gene, CDR1 is SGHRS and CDR2 is YFSETQ. CDR3 size: 14 residues. The CDR3 DNA reads as TGCGCCAGCAGCTTGGACAGGGGAGGCTATGGCTACACCTTC. It specifies CASSLDRGGYGYTF.

This clone was found once. The chain employs TRBV27 and TRBJ1-1, with D tentatively TRBD1 (5 bases). Germline-derived CDR1 and CDR2 are MNHEY and SMNVEV (reference sequence). Trimming took off 2 bases at V and 5 bases at J, with 12 bases between the two ends. The CDR3 is made up of 14 amino acids. CDR3 nucleotide sequence: TGTGCCAGCAGTTTACAGGGTAGGTCAACTGAAGCTTTCTTT. It yields the protein CASSLQGRSTEAFF.

The chain links TRBV2 to TRBJ1-4; 7 bases are shared with TRBD1. CDR3 size: 15 residues. V was pared by 2 bases and J by 4 bases, with 4 bases of the junction left unmatched. Germline lookup yields CDR1 SNHLY and CDR2 FYNNEI. As DNA, the CDR3 is TGTGCCAGCAGTGAACCACAGGGGCATAATGAAAAACTGTTTTTT. Translation gives CASSEPQGHNEKLFF.

V gene TRBV5-4 combines with J gene TRBJ2-7; D perhaps matches TRBD1 (6 bases). This CDR3 is 13 amino acids long. Germline V gives CDR1 SGHNT, CDR2 YYREEE (reference sequence). V gave up 4 bases and J gave up 5 bases, with 13 bases separating them. The CDR3 loop reads CASSLWGLNEQYF. CDR3 nucleotide sequence: TGTGCCAGCAGCCTATGGGGGCTAAACGAGCAGTACTTC.

This clone showed up just a few times. The chain combines TRBV20-1 with TRBJ1-4; TRBD1 matches 9 bases. The V gene's germline CDR1 is DFQATT and CDR2 SNEGSKA (reference sequence). CDR3 length: 11 residues. Trimming cost V 5 bases and J 11 bases; bases outside gene matches: 3. CDR3 DNA sequence: TGCAGTGCTCCTACAGGGGGCAAACTGTTTTTT. This encodes CSAPTGGKLFF.

The chain has TRBV7-9 and TRBJ1-2; maybe TRBD1 (5 bases). Per germline, CDR1 SEHNR and CDR2 FQNEAQ (reference sequence). The length of the CDR3 is 14 residues. Trimming removed 5 bases from V and 7 bases from J, with 17 bases in between. Here the CDR3 reads CASSPVGGASGYTF. In nucleotides, the CDR3 is TGTGCCAGCAGCCCCGTTGGAGGGGCGAGTGGCTACACCTTC.

CDR3 coding DNA: TGTGCCAGCTCACCAGCAGGCTCGAACACCGGGGAGCTGTTTTTT. It yields the protein CASSPAGSNTGELFF. The chain employs TRBV18 and TRBJ2-2; D unclear. CDR1 and CDR2 (germline): KGHSH, LQKENI. This CDR3 region has 15 residues. Trimming stripped 2 bases from V and 0 bases from J, with 7 bases between. Filled out from reference TRBV18 and TRBJ2-2, the complete variable domain reads NAGVMQNPRHLVRRRGQEARLRCSPMKGHSHVYWYRQLPEEGLKFMVYLQKENIIDESGMPKERFSAEFPKEGPSILRIQQVVRGDSAAYFCASSPAGSNTGELFFGEGSRLTVL.

The chain employs TRBV7-9 and TRBJ2-3; the D gene is possibly TRBD2 (7 bases). The germline gives CDR1 SEHNR, CDR2 FQNEAQ (reference sequence). The ends were cut back, 0 bases at V and 2 bases at J, with 12 bases in the middle. CDR3 length: 16 residues. The CDR3 here is CASSLARGPDTDTQYF. In DNA form, the CDR3 reads TGTGCCAGCAGCTTAGCGCGGGGGCCTGACACAGATACGCAGTATTTT.

This clone has only one observation. This sequence joins TRBV5-4 and TRBJ1-1, with a weak D call TRBD1 (5 bases). The CDR3 extends over 17 amino acids. The germline V and J ends were trimmed by 2 bases and 7 bases, with 24 bases remaining between them. Germline V gene lookup returns CDR1 SGHNT and CDR2 YYREEE (reference sequence). CDR3 DNA sequence: TGTGCCAGCAGCTTCGGCTGGCAGGGAGGAGGGAGTTATGAAGCTTTCTTT. Translated: CASSFGWQGGGSYEAFF.

This clone has a single count. V usage is TRBV7-6 and J usage is TRBJ2-5; D remains ambiguous. Germline-derived CDR1 and CDR2 are SGHVS and FNYEAQ. The length of the CDR3 is 12 residues. Trimming left V 1 base short and J 5 bases short, with 5 bases between. The CDR3 nucleotides read TGTGCCAGCAGCTTAGACTTCGAGACCCAGTACTTC. It encodes CASSLDFETQYF.